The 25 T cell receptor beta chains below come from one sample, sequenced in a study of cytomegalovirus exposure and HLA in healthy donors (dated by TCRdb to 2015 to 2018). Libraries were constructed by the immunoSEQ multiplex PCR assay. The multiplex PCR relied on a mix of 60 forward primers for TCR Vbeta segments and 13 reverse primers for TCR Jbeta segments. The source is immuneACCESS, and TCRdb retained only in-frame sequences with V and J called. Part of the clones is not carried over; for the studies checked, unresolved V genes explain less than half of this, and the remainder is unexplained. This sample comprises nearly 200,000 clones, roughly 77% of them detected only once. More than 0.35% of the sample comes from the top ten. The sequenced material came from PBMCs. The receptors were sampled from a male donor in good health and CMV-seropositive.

The CDR3 DNA sequence: TGTGCCAGCAGCTCCCCTAGTTTGCGGGAGGGCCGAAATGAGCAGTTCTTC. Residues: CASSSPSLREGRNEQFF. The chain couples TRBV11-3 to TRBJ2-1; TRBD2 aligns across 9 bases. J was trimmed by 7 bases and V by 4 bases; bases with no gene match: 14. This CDR3 region has 17 residues. CDR1 SGHNT and CDR2 YENEEA come from the germline V gene.

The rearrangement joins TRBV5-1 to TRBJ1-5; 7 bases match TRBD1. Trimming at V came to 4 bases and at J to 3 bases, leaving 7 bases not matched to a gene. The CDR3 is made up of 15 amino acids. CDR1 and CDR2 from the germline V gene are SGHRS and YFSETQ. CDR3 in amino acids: CASSPTGNINQPQHF. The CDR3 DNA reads TGCGCCAGCAGCCCGACAGGGAATATCAATCAGCCCCAGCATTTT.

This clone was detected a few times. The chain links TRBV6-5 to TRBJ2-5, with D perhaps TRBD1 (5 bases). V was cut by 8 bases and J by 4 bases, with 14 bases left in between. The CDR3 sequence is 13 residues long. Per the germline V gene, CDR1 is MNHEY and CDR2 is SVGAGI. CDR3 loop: CASYRSPGETQYF. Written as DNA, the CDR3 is TGTGCCAGCTACAGGTCCCCGGGAGAGACCCAGTACTTC.

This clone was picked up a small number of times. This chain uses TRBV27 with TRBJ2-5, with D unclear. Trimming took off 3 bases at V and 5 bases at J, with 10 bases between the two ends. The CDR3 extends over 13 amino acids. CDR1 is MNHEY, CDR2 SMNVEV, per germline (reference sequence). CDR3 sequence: CASSFYREETQYF. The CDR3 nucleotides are TGTGCCAGCAGTTTTTATAGAGAGGAGACCCAGTACTTC.

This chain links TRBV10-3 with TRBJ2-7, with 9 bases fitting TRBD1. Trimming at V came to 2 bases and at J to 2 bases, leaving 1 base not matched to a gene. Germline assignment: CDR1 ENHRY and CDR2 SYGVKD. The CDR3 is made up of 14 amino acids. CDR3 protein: CAISEGQGPYEQYF. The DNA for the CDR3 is TGTGCCATCAGTGAGGGACAGGGGCCCTACGAGCAGTACTTC.

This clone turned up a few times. The CDR3 nucleotides are TGTGCCAGCAAAAAGGACTGGCAGCCCCAGCATTTT. Translating gives CASKKDWQPQHF. This chain links TRBV2 with TRBJ1-5, with D unclear. V shed 7 bases and J shed 7 bases, with 11 bases lying between them. This CDR3 has 12 residues. CDR1 and CDR2 from the germline V gene are SNHLY and FYNNEI.

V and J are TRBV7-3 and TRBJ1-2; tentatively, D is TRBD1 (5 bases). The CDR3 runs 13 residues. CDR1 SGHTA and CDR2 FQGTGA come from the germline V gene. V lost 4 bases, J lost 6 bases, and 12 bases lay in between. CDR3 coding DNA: TGTGCCAGCAGCTCCAGCAGGGAGGATGGCTACACCTTC. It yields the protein CASSSSREDGYTF.

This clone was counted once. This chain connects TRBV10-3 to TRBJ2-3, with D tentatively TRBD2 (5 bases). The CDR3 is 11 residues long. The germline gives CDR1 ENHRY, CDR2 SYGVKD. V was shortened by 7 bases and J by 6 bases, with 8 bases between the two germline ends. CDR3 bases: TGTGCCATCAACGGCGGGGATACGCAGTATTTT. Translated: CAINGGDTQYF.

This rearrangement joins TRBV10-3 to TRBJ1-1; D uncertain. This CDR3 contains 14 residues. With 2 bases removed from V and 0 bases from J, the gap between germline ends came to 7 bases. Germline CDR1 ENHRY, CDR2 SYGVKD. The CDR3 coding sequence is TGTGCCATCAGTGAGCTCCGTATGAACACTGAAGCTTTCTTT. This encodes CAISELRMNTEAFF.

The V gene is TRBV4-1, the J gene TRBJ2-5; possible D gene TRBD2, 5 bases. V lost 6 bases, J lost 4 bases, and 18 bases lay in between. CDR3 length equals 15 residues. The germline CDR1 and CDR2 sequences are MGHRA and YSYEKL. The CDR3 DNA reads TGCGCCAGCAGTGACGGGCCGGGAATTGGAGAGACCCAGTACTTC. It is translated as CASSDGPGIGETQYF.

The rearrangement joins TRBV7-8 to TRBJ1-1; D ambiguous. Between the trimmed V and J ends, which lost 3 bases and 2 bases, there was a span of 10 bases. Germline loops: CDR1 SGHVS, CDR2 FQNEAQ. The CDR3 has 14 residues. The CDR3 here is CASSFGLGNTEAFF. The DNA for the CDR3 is TGTGCCAGCAGCTTTGGCCTTGGTAACACTGAAGCTTTCTTT.

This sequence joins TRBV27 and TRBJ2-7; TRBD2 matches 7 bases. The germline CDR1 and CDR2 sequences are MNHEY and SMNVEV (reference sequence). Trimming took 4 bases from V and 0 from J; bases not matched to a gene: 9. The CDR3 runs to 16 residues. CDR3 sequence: CASSSPAGGSSYEQYF. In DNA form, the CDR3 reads TGTGCCAGCAGTTCCCCCGCGGGCGGGAGCTCCTACGAGCAGTACTTC.

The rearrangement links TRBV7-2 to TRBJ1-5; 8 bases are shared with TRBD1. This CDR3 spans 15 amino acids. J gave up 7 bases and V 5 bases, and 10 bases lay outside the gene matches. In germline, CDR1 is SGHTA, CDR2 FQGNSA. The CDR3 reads CASSVDRGRRQPQHF. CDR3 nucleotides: TGTGCCAGCAGCGTTGACAGGGGACGGCGACAGCCCCAGCATTTT.

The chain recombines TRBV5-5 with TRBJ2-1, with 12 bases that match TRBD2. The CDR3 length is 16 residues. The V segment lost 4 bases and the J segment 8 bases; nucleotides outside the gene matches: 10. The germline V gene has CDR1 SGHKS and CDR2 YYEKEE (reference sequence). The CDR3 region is CASSLSSGRAGYEQFF. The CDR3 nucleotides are TGTGCCAGCAGCCTCTCTAGCGGGAGGGCCGGCTATGAGCAGTTCTTC.

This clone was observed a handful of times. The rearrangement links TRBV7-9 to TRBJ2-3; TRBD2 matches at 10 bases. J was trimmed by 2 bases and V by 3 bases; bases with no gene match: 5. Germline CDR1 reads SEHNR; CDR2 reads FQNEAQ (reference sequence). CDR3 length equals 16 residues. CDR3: CASSLRTSGDTDTQYF. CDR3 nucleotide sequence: TGTGCCAGCAGCTTGAGGACTAGCGGAGACACAGATACGCAGTATTTT.

The CDR3 sequence is CASSQLYSTGDTGELFF. The CDR3 DNA is TGCGCCAGCAGTCAACTCTACTCGACAGGGGACACCGGGGAGCTGTTTTTT. The chain is built from TRBV23-1 and TRBJ2-2, with TRBD1 matching 8 bases. TRBV23-1 is an open reading frame whose function is uncertain. After removal of 2 bases from V and 3 bases from J, the junction contained 8 bases not matched to a gene. This CDR3 region has 17 residues.

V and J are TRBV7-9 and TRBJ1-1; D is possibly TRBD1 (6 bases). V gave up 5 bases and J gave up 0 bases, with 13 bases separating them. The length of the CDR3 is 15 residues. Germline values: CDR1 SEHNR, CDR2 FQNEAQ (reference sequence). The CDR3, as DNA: TGTGCCAGCAGCCCCAAAGACAGGCTGAACACTGAAGCTTTCTTT. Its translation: CASSPKDRLNTEAFF.

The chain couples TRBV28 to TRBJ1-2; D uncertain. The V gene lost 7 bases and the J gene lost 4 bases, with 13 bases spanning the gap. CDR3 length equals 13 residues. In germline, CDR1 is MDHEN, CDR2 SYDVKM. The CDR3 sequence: CASTFSAAYGYTF. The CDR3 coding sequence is TGTGCCAGCACCTTCAGTGCGGCCTATGGCTACACCTTC.

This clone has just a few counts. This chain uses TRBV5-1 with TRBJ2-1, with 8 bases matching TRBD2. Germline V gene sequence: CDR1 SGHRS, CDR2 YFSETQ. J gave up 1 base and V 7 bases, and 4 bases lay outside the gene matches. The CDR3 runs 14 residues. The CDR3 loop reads CASHTSGSYNEQFF. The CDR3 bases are TGCGCCAGCCACACTAGCGGTTCCTACAATGAGCAGTTCTTC. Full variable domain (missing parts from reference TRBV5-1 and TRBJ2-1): KAGVTQTPRYLIKTRGQQVTLSCSPISGHRSVSWYQQTPGQGLQFLFEYFSETQRNKGNFPGRFSGRQFSNSRSEMNVSTLELGDSALYLCASHTSGSYNEQFFGPGTRLTVL.

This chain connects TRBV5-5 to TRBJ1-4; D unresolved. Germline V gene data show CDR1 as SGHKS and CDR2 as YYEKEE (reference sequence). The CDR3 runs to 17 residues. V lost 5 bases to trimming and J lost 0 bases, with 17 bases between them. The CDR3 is CASRSGLRTSTNEKLFF. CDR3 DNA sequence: TGTGCCAGCAGATCAGGACTGCGAACCTCAACTAATGAAAAACTGTTTTTT.

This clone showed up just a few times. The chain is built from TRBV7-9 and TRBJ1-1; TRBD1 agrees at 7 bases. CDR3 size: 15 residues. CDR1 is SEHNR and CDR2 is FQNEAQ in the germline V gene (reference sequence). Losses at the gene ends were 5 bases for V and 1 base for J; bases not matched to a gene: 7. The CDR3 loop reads CASSLPYRGNTEAFF. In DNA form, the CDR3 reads TGTGCCAGCAGCCTTCCGTACAGGGGGAACACTGAAGCTTTCTTT.

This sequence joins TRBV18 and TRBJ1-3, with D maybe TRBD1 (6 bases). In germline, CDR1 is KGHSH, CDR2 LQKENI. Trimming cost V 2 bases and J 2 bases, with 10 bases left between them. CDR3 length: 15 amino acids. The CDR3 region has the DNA TGTGCCAGCTCACCAACAGGGACGCCTGGAAACACCATATATTTT. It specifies CASSPTGTPGNTIYF.

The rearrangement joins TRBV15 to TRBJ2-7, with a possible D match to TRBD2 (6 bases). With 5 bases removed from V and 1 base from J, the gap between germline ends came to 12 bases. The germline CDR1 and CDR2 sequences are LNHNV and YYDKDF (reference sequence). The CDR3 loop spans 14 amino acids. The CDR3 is CATSARDSSYEQYF. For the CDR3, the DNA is TGTGCCACCAGCGCCCGGGACTCATCCTACGAGCAGTACTTC.

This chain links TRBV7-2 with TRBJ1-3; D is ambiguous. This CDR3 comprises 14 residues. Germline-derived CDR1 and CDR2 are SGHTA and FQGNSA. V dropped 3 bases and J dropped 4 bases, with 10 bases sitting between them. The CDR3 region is CASSLQWEGNTIYF. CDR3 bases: TGTGCCAGCAGCTTGCAGTGGGAGGGAAACACCATATATTTT. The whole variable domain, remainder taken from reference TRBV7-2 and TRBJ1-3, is GAGVSQSPSNKVTEKGKDVELRCDPISGHTALYWYRQSLGQGLEFLIYFQGNSAPDKSGLPSDRFSAERTGGSVSTLTIQRTQQEDSAVYLCASSLQWEGNTIYFGEGSWLTVV.

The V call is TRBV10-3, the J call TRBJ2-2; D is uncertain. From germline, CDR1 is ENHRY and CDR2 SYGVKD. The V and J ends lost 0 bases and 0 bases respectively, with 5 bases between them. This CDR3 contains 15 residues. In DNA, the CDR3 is TGTGCCATCAGTGAGTCGAACTCGAACACCGGGGAGCTGTTTTTT. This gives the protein CAISESNSNTGELFF.